This T cell receptor beta chain emerged from a study of T-cell reconstitution after alpha-beta-depleted transplantation in children. TCRbeta library preparation incorporated unique molecular identifiers. TCRdb reprocessed the PCR reads via MiXCR and lists one record per CDR3 protein. The sample shows around 400,000 distinct CDR3 sequences, around 20% of them seen only once. This CDR3 is built from 12 residues. The germline V and J ends were trimmed by 2 bases and 5 bases, with 4 bases remaining between them. CDR1 and CDR2 (germline): MNHEY, SVGAGI. In its sample, this clonotype was seen many times. This chain links TRBV6-5 with TRBJ2-1; D remains ambiguous. This material consisted of PBMCs from the stem cell graft donor, taken from the stem cell graft. The receptor was isolated from a human donor who donated a stem cell graft to a child with acute myeloid leukemia. CDR3 nucleotides: TGTGCCAGCAGTTACCAAGACAATGAGCAGTTCTTC. This gives the protein CASSYQDNEQFF.